This entry lists 23 T cell receptor beta chains sequenced from one sample in a study of cytomegalovirus exposure and HLA in healthy donors. Use of 60 Vbeta and 13 Jbeta primers characterized the PCR. Repertoires were generated with immunoSEQ multiplex PCR, while TCRdb's copy carries only in-frame clones and drops some. The profile shows about 120,000 clones, roughly three fifths of them singletons. The specimen was PBMCs. Receptor source: a man aged 40-50 years in good health and CMV-seropositive.

This clone was picked up a small number of times. The chain couples TRBV4-2 to TRBJ1-4; 7 nucleotides match TRBD1. Germline V CDR1 and CDR2: LGHNA, YNFKEQ. V lost 0 bases, J lost 8 bases, and 6 bases stayed unmatched. The CDR3 loop spans 15 amino acids. The CDR3 region is CASSQDRQGFEKLFF. As DNA, the CDR3 is TGTGCCAGCAGCCAAGATAGACAGGGCTTCGAAAAACTGTTTTTT.

The V call is TRBV6-1, the J call TRBJ2-2; unclear D gene. The germline V gene has CDR1 MNHNS and CDR2 SASEGT. The V gene lost 1 base and the J gene lost 6 bases, with 9 bases spanning the gap. This CDR3 comprises 14 residues. The CDR3 is CASSEGVVSGELFF. In DNA form, the CDR3 reads TGTGCCAGCAGTGAAGGAGTAGTTTCCGGGGAGCTGTTTTTT.

This chain uses TRBV2 with TRBJ2-7; 7 bases match TRBD1. This CDR3 has 12 residues. J lost 4 bases, V lost 9 bases, and 6 bases had no gene match. Germline V gene data show CDR1 as SNHLY and CDR2 as FYNNEI. The CDR3 sequence: CASVGGAYEQYF. The DNA for the CDR3 is TGTGCCAGTGTAGGGGGCGCGTACGAGCAGTACTTC.

The chain uses TRBV2 and TRBJ1-2; 8 bases agree with TRBD1. Per germline, CDR1 SNHLY and CDR2 FYNNEI. The V gene end was trimmed by 3 bases and the J gene end by 2 bases; junction bases not matched to a gene: 2. CDR3 size: 14 residues. The CDR3, as DNA: TGTGCCAGCAGTGAGCGACAGGGGAACTATGGCTACACCTTC. Its protein is CASSERQGNYGYTF.

This chain uses TRBV19 with TRBJ2-2, with unresolved D. Germline-derived CDR1 and CDR2 are LNHDA and SQIVND (reference sequence). The CDR3 consists of 13 residues. Trimming removed 1 base at V and 6 bases at J, with 6 bases between. The CDR3 reads CASSIVYPGELFF. The DNA for the CDR3 is TGTGCCAGTAGTATAGTATATCCCGGGGAGCTGTTTTTT.

The chain uses TRBV18 and TRBJ1-1, with D uncertain. The V and J ends lost 2 bases and 2 bases respectively, with 12 bases between them. Germline V gene lookup returns CDR1 KGHSH and CDR2 LQKENI. This CDR3 spans 15 amino acids. CDR3 loop: CASSPITALNTEAFF. In DNA, the CDR3 is TGTGCCAGCTCACCAATCACAGCCCTAAACACTGAAGCTTTCTTT.

The chain carries TRBV19 and TRBJ1-2, with TRBD1 matching over 7 bases. The CDR3 extends over 13 amino acids. From germline, CDR1 is LNHDA and CDR2 SQIVND (reference sequence). V gave up 3 bases and J gave up 4 bases; unmatched junction bases: 2. The CDR3 here is CASSMRDSYGYTF. The CDR3, as DNA: TGTGCCAGTAGTATGAGGGACAGCTATGGCTACACCTTC.

V is TRBV11-2 and J is TRBJ2-7; perhaps TRBD1 as D (6 bases). CDR3 length equals 13 residues. Trimming took off 1 base at V and 4 bases at J, with 8 bases between the two ends. Germline assignment: CDR1 SGHAT and CDR2 FQNNGV. CDR3 in DNA: TGTGCCAGCAGCTTAGTTCAGGGGTACGAGCAGTACTTC. Amino acids: CASSLVQGYEQYF.

The chain joins TRBV7-6 to TRBJ2-1, with 8 positions matching TRBD2. Per germline, CDR1 SGHVS and CDR2 FNYEAQ. The V segment lost 5 bases and the J segment 5 bases; nucleotides outside the gene matches: 11. This CDR3 comprises 16 residues. The CDR3 loop is CASSDPYKRGNNEQFF. In nucleotides, the CDR3 is TGTGCCAGCAGCGACCCCTATAAGCGGGGGAACAATGAGCAGTTCTTC.

This rearrangement joins TRBV19 to TRBJ2-5; maybe TRBD1 (6 bases). CDR3 size: 14 residues. V was clipped by 4 bases and J by 1 base, with 10 bases between them. CDR1 and CDR2 from the germline V gene are LNHDA and SQIVND (reference sequence). The CDR3 reads CASSTADSQETQYF. In nucleotides, the CDR3 is TGTGCCAGTAGTACCGCGGACAGCCAAGAGACCCAGTACTTC.

A few counts support this clone. The chain combines TRBV7-3 with TRBJ2-3; 11 bases fit TRBD2. Germline values: CDR1 SGHTA, CDR2 FQGTGA. V gave up 4 bases and J gave up 4 bases; unmatched junction bases: 4. This CDR3 region has 15 residues. Here the CDR3 reads CASSSSGGRPDTQYF. The CDR3 nucleotides read TGTGCCAGCAGCTCTAGCGGGGGGAGGCCAGATACGCAGTATTTT.

The chain couples TRBV4-1 to TRBJ2-5; 9 bases agree with TRBD2. This CDR3 comprises 17 residues. Germline CDR1 is MGHRA and CDR2 is YSYEKL. Germline trimming cut 4 bases from V and 3 bases from J; bases unmatched to any gene: 12. DNA of the CDR3: TGCGCCAGCAGCCCCCTATCTCGCGGGGGGGTTAAAGAGACCCAGTACTTC. This gives the protein CASSPLSRGGVKETQYF.

This clone has just a few counts. The chain joins TRBV15 to TRBJ2-3, with TRBD2 matching over 8 bases. This CDR3 region has 18 residues. The germline gives CDR1 LNHNV, CDR2 YYDKDF (reference sequence). After removal of 4 bases from V and 2 bases from J, the junction contained 14 bases not matched to a gene. CDR3 loop: CATSTRQASGSPTDTQYF. Here the CDR3 DNA reads TGTGCCACCAGCACCCGCCAGGCAAGCGGGAGTCCCACAGATACGCAGTATTTT.

This clone was found a few times. The chain has TRBV7-2 and TRBJ2-7, with D possibly TRBD2 on 5 matching bases. Looked up from germline, CDR1 is SGHTA and CDR2 is FQGNSA. The CDR3 totals 12 residues. Trimming removed 5 bases at V and 4 bases at J, with 9 bases between. CDR3 sequence: CASSPSLYEQYF. CDR3 in DNA: TGTGCCAGCAGCCCTAGCTTATACGAGCAGTACTTC. Full variable domain (missing parts from reference TRBV7-2 and TRBJ2-7): GAGVSQSPSNKVTEKGKDVELRCDPISGHTALYWYRQSLGQGLEFLIYFQGNSAPDKSGLPSDRFSAERTGGSVSTLTIQRTQQEDSAVYLCASSPSLYEQYFGPGTRLTVT.

The sample holds one count of this clone. V is TRBV5-1 and J is TRBJ2-2; D possibly corresponds to TRBD2 (6 bases). V dropped 2 bases and J dropped 6 bases, with 17 bases sitting between them. CDR3 length equals 16 residues. Per the germline V gene, CDR1 is SGHRS and CDR2 is YFSETQ. The CDR3 reads CASSLSLALGAGELFF. The DNA for the CDR3 is TGCGCCAGCAGCTTATCTCTAGCGTTGGGGGCCGGGGAGCTGTTTTTT.

The rearrangement links TRBV7-7 to TRBJ2-3, with TRBD1 as a possible D gene (6 bases). CDR3 length equals 13 residues. Trimming stripped 5 bases from V and 6 bases from J, with 12 bases between. CDR1 is SSHAT and CDR2 is FNYEAQ in the germline V gene (reference sequence). The chain's CDR3 is CASSLMRGDTQYF. In nucleotides, the CDR3 is TGTGCCAGCAGCCTTATGAGGGGGGATACGCAGTATTTT.

The chain joins TRBV5-1 to TRBJ1-4; D not resolved. This CDR3 contains 14 residues. The ends were cut back, 4 bases at V and 7 bases at J, with 14 bases in the middle. Germline CDR1 and CDR2: SGHRS and YFSETQ. The CDR3 region is CASSPVEGGEKLFF. Written as DNA, the CDR3 is TGCGCCAGCAGCCCTGTGGAGGGCGGTGAAAAACTGTTTTTT.

V is TRBV5-6 and J is TRBJ2-5; TRBD1 matches at 9 bases. The V gene's germline CDR1 is SGHDT and CDR2 YYEEEE. With V trimmed by 3 bases and J by 3 bases, 3 bases remained unmatched. The CDR3 is made up of 14 amino acids. CDR3 sequence (DNA): TGTGCCAGCAGCTGGAGACAGGGGGAAGAGACCCAGTACTTC. Amino acids: CASSWRQGEETQYF.

This clone was counted a few times. The chain has TRBV4-2 and TRBJ2-3; 9 bases agree with TRBD2. The CDR3 covers 16 residues. The germline CDR1 and CDR2 sequences are LGHNA and YNFKEQ. The V gene end was trimmed by 4 bases and the J gene end by 3 bases; junction bases not matched to a gene: 8. The CDR3 nucleotides are TGTGCCAGCAGCCTCAAGCGGGAGGCCGGTACAGATACGCAGTATTTT. Protein product: CASSLKREAGTDTQYF.

This sequence joins TRBV6-5 and TRBJ1-1; D gene uncertain. V lost 2 bases, J lost 3 bases, and 10 bases lay in between. The CDR3 sequence is 14 residues long. Germline CDR1 reads MNHEY; CDR2 reads SVGAGI. As DNA, the CDR3 is TGTGCCAGCAGTTACGAGGGAGTCGACACTGAAGCTTTCTTT. Its protein is CASSYEGVDTEAFF.

There are a few counts of this clone. J is TRBJ1-1 and V is TRBV5-1; D unclear. This CDR3 region has 15 residues. Germline V gene data show CDR1 as SGHRS and CDR2 as YFSETQ. Trimming removed 0 bases from V and 0 bases from J, with 9 bases in between. In nucleotides, the CDR3 is TGCGCCAGCAGCTTGGATGGGCTGATGAACACTGAAGCTTTCTTT. This translates into CASSLDGLMNTEAFF.

This chain uses TRBV5-1 with TRBJ2-3; 12 bases fit TRBD2. From germline, CDR1 is SGHRS and CDR2 YFSETQ. The junction had 13 bases not matched to a gene; V was cut back by 4 bases and J by 4 bases. The CDR3 consists of 18 residues. The CDR3 region has the DNA TGCGCCAGCAGCCCCCAGGGCCTAGCGGGAGGGCCCGCAGATACGCAGTATTTT. Protein: CASSPQGLAGGPADTQYF.

J is TRBJ1-3 and V is TRBV6-5, with a weak D call TRBD1 (5 bases). CDR3 size: 14 residues. The germline CDR1 and CDR2 sequences are MNHEY and SVGAGI. V shed 5 bases and J shed 0 bases, with 8 bases lying between them. CDR3 amino acids: CASSLQDSGNTIYF. Written as DNA, the CDR3 is TGTGCCAGCAGTCTACAGGACTCTGGAAACACCATATATTTT.